This TCR beta chain was recorded in a study of blood T cell repertoires in COVID-19. This clone was counted a single time. Produced via immunoSEQ multiplex PCR; TCRdb's table is partial and in-frame only. The table records 250,000 to 300,000 clones, approximately 82% of them present only once. The CDR3 runs to 14 residues. V was clipped by 5 bases and J by 6 bases; unmatched bases: 9. Germline V gene sequence: CDR1 SGHAT, CDR2 FQNNGV. The TCR sequence derives from an elderly man with acute or convalescent COVID-19. Material for sequencing was peripheral blood. This rearrangement joins TRBV11-2 to TRBJ1-2, with 7 bases lining up with TRBD1. The CDR3 sequence: CASSAHRGSDGYTF. The DNA for the CDR3 is TGTGCCAGCAGCGCCCACAGGGGAAGTGATGGCTACACCTTC. The full variable domain, rest sourced from reference TRBV11-2 and TRBJ1-2, is EAGVAQSPRYKIIEKRQSVAFWCNPISGHATLYWYQQILGQGPKLLIQFQNNGVVDDSQLPKDRFSAERLKGVDSTLKIQPAKLEDSAVYLCASSAHRGSDGYTFGSGTRLTVV.